Detailed here is one TCR beta chain. These data come from a study of CD8 T cells in Susac syndrome. It was with random hexamers that roughly 0.45 to 1 ug RNA was reverse transcribed. TCRdb re-analysed the immunoSEQ multiplex PCR reads in MiXCR, keeping a single row per CDR3 protein. The repertoire holds hundreds of thousands of distinct CDR3 sequences, with about 88% as singletons. This CDR3 region has 13 residues. The ends were cut back, 0 bases at V and 5 bases at J, with 8 bases in the middle. CDR1 and CDR2 from the germline V gene are SGHRS and YFSETQ. Sequenced sample: CD8+ T cells from PBMCs. The TCR sequence derives from a human donor with multiple sclerosis. The chain recombines TRBV5-1 with TRBJ1-1; no firm D call. The CDR3 spells CASSLAVGTEAFF. CDR3 in DNA: TGCGCCAGCAGCTTGGCGGTGGGGACTGAAGCTTTCTTT. The full variable domain, rest sourced from reference TRBV5-1 and TRBJ1-1, is KAGVTQTPRYLIKTRGQQVTLSCSPISGHRSVSWYQQTPGQGLQFLFEYFSETQRNKGNFPGRFSGRQFSNSRSEMNVSTLELGDSALYLCASSLAVGTEAFFGQGTRLTVV.